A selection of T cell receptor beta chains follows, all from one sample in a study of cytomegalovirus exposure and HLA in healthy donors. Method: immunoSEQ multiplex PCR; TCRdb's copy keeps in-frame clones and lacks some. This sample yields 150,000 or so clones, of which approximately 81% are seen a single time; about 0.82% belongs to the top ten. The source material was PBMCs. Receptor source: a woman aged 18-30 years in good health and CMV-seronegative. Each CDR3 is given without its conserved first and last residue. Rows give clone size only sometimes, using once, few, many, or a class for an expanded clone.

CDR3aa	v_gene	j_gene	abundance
ASSAASGSVYNEQF	TRBV7-2	TRBJ2-1	-
ASSLPAGPGDTDTQY	TRBV5-6	TRBJ2-3	-
ASRRGQGMYGYT	TRBV27	TRBJ1-2	-
ATSRSLGANGYT	TRBV15	TRBJ1-2	-
ASSGTSGRGYEQY	TRBV6-1	TRBJ2-7	-
ASSAQPGLAGYNEQF	TRBV19	TRBJ2-1	-
ASSQGGLAGPKNIQY	TRBV4-1	TRBJ2-4	-
ASSPSGSYEQY	TRBV27	TRBJ2-7	-
ASSQVLARDYGYT	TRBV4-2	TRBJ1-2	-
ASSISSGTPYEQY	TRBV19	TRBJ2-7	-
ASSPLLAGGGDTQY	TRBV28	TRBJ2-3	-
ASSPQGGGRTEAF	TRBV28	TRBJ1-1	-
ASTPGGRRTQEQY	TRBV28	TRBJ2-7	-
ASSPSLGKASYEQY	TRBV27	TRBJ2-7	-
ASSPLGQTNSPLH	TRBV18	TRBJ1-6	-
SVPSEGVEQF	TRBV29-1	TRBJ2-1	-
ASSLGSGTGTDTQY	TRBV5-4	TRBJ2-3	-
ASSFQQGRTDTQY	TRBV28	TRBJ2-3	-
ASSISGTGRNQPQH	TRBV19	TRBJ1-5	-
ASSLPDQPQH	TRBV5-5	TRBJ1-5	-
ASSAGTGSYEQY	TRBV2	TRBJ2-7	-
ASSLEGGRVLRTDTQY	TRBV5-1	TRBJ2-3	-
ASSQQGSAGVVSPLH	TRBV28	TRBJ1-6	-
ASSRGGGQPQH	TRBV6-5	TRBJ1-5	few
ASSYEGSRTDTQY	TRBV6-6	TRBJ2-3	-
ASSPFPGQGKRQETQY	TRBV21-1	TRBJ2-5	-
ASSMRQGGYEQY	TRBV19	TRBJ2-7	-